This TCR beta chain was recorded in a study of blood T cell repertoires in COVID-19 (dated by TCRdb to 2018 to 2021). With regard to the full study: The collaborator samples originated in the United States, Italy and Spain and spanned the acute and convalescent phases of COVID-19. The repertoires were made available in a free public database intended to serve as a resource for research on the immune response to SARS-CoV-2. Subjects who had been exposed to COVID-19, were actively infected with it, or had recovered from it provided the deeply sampled blood TCRbeta repertoires that made up the dataset. Samples were obtained from the ongoing ImmuneRACE study (first 160 participants) and from about 1,300 subjects provided by 6 global collaborators. The sample metadata nearly always contained a de-identified subject ID, COVID-19 status, age in years and sex. The material from the prospective study consisted of cDNA or gDNA derived from T cells, B-cell-depleted T cells, or PBMCs. Where HLA class I and class II types were available, the types were taken from metadata supplied by the sample provider, not from assay-based typing. Results the study describes overall, beyond this receptor: How much clinical and demographic metadata was included differed by source and by participant, and the metadata was provided uncurated.

This clone was picked up one time. Its antigen specificity is not known. The record has no base qualities; no much larger clone is one base away. TCRbeta CDR3 regions were amplified from genomic DNA using the immunoSEQ Assay, a bias-controlled multiplex PCR. Per the authors' processing: The number of nucleated cells in each sample was estimated by amplification of reference gene primers within the assay. To quantify the absolute abundance of each unique TCRbeta CDR3 rearrangement, sequence reads were collapsed and filtered. For each sample, productive Simpson clonality was calculated as the square root of Simpson's diversity index across productive rearrangements. The source is immuneACCESS, and TCRdb retained only in-frame sequences with V and J called. Part of the clones is not carried over; for the studies checked, unresolved V genes explain less than half of this, and the remainder is unexplained. V, J and clone size are taken as reported in that table, and D and trimming were inferred from the DNA itself. The sample yields about 220,000 clones; 84% were counted once. 2% to 2.5% of the sample comes from the top ten.

V drops 2 bases and J drops 6 bases, leaving 17 bases in between. The CDR3, from cysteine to phenylalanine, totals 15 residues. Solely the CDR3 DNA is kept, with 45 bases framed from the first base. Looking up the germline V gene (reference sequence) yields CDR1 SGHKS and CDR2 YYEKEE. Whole blood was collected in K2EDTA tubes by collaborating institutions according to the institutions' own protocols. For TCRbeta analysis, collaborator samples were shipped as frozen whole blood, as isolated PBMCs, or as DNA extracted from either sample type. This receptor chain uses TRBV5-5 and TRBJ1-2, and perhaps TRBD1 as D gene, on 6 matching bases. The source of this sequence is a woman between 55 and 75 years old with acute or convalescent COVID-19. Input material: peripheral blood. The sequenced DNA is TGTGCCAGCAGCTTCTCGGGACAAGGAGTAGATGGCTACACCTTC. The encoded protein is CASSFSGQGVDGYTF.